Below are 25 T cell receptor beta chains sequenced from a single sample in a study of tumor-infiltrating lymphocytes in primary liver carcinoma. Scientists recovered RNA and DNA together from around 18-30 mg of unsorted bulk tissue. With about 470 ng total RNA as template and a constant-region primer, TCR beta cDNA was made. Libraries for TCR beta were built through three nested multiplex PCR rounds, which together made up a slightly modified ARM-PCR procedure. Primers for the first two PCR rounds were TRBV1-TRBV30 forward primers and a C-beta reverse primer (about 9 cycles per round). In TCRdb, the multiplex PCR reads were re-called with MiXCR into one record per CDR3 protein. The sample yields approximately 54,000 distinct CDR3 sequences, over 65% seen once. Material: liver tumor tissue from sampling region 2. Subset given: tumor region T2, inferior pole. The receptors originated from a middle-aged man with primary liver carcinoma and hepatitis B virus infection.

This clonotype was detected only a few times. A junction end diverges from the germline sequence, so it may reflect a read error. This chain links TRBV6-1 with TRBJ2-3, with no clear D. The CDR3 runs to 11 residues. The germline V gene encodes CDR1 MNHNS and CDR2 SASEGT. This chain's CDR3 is CANSERHTQYF. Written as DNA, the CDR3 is TGTGCCAACAGTGAACGGCATACGCAGTACTTT.

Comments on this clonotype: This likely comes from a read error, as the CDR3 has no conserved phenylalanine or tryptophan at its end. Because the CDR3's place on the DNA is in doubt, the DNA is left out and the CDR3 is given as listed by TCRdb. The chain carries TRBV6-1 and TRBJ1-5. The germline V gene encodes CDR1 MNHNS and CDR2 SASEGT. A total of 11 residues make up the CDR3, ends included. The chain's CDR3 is CASSSELPHHY.

The CDR3 bases are TGCGCCAGCAGCCGAGAGGGGGGGACGGTGGTCGGGGAGCTGTTTTTT. Protein: CASSREGGTVVGELFF. The chain combines TRBV4-1 with TRBJ2-2; D might be TRBD2 (7 bases). V lost 4 bases to trimming and J lost 7 bases, with 19 bases between them. This CDR3 has 16 residues. Germline V CDR1 and CDR2: MGHRA, YSYEKL.

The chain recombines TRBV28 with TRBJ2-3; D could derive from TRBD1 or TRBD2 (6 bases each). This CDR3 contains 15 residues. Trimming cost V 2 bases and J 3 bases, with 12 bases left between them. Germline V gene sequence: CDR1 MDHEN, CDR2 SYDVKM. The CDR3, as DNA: TGTGCCAGCAGTTTAGGGCAGGGGAGGACAGATACGCAGTATTTT. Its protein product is CASSLGQGRTDTQYF.

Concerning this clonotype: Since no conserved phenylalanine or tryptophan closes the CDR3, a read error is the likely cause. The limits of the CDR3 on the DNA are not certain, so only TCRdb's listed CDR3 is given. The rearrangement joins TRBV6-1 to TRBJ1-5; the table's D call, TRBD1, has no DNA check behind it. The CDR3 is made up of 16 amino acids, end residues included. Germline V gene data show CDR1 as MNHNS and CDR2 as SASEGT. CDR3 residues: CASSEKGELSNQPLHY.

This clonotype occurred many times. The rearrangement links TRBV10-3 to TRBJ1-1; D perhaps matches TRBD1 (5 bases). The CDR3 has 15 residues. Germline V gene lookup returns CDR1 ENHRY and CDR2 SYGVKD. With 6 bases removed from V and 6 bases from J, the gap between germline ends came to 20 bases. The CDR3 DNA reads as TGTGCCATCAGGCAAGTGCGAGGGGATCATCCTGAAGCTTTCTTT. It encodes CAIRQVRGDHPEAFF.

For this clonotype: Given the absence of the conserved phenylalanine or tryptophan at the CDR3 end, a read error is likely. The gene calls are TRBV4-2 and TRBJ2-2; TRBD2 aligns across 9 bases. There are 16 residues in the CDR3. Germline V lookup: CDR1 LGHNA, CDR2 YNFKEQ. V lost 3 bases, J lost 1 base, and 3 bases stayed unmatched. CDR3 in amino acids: CASSHLTSGNTGELFH. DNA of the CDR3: TGTGCCAGCAGCCACCTGACTAGCGGGAACACCGGGGAGCTGTTTCAT.

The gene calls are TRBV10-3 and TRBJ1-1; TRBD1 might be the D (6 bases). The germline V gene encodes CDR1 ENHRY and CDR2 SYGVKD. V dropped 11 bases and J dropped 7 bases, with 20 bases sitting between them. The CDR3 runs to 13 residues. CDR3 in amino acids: CAEGGVQNHEAFF. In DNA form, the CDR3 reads TGTGCCGAAGGGGGAGTGCAGAACCATGAAGCTTTCTTT.

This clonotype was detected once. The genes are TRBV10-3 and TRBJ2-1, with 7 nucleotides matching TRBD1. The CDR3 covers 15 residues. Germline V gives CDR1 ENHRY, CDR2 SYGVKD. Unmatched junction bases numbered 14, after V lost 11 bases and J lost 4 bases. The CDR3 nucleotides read TGTGCCGTCGGTCAAGAGCGGACAGGTTACAATGAGCAGTTCTTC. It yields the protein CAVGQERTGYNEQFF.

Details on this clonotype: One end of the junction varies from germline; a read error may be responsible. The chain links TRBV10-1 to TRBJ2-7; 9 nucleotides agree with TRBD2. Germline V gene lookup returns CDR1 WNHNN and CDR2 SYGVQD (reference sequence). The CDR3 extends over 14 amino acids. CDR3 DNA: TGCGCCAGCAGTGGTAGCGGGAGTGCCTACGTGCAGTACTTC. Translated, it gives CASSGSGSAYVQYF.

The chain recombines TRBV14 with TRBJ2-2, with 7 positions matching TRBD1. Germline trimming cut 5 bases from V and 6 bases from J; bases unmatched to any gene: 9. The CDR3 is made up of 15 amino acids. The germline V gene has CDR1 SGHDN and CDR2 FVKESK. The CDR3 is CASSITGASAGELFF. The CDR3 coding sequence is TGTGCCAGCAGCATAACAGGGGCTTCGGCCGGGGAGCTGTTTTTT.

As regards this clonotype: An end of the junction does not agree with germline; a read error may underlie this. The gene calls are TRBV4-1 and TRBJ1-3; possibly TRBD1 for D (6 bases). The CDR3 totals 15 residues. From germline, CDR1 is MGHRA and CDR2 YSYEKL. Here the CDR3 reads CASSLEGDSGNTVYF. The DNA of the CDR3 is TGCGCCAGCAGCTTAGAGGGGGACTCAGGAAACACCGTATATTTT.

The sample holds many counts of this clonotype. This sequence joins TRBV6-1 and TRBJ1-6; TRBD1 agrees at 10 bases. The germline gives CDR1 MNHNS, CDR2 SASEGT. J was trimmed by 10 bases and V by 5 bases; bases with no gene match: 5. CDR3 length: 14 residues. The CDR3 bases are TGTGCCAGCAGTAGCGACAGGGGGCTCTCACCCCTCCACTTT. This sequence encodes CASSSDRGLSPLHF.

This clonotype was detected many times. The CDR3 spells CASSPLYSTQETQYF. Written as DNA, the CDR3 is TGTGCCAGCAGCCCCCTCTACAGTACTCAAGAGACCCAGTACTTC. The chain couples TRBV7-8 to TRBJ2-5, with D hard to call. The CDR3 is 15 residues long. The germline V and J ends were trimmed by 5 bases and 2 bases, with 15 bases remaining between them. Germline loops: CDR1 SGHVS, CDR2 FQNEAQ.

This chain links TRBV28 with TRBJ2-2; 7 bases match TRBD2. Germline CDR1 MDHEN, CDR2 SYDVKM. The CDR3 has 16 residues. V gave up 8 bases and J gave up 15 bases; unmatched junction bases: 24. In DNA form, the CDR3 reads TGTGCCAGCTTTAGCCCGGGCGGGGCGAACACCGGGGGGTTGTTTTTT. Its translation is CASFSPGGANTGGLFF.

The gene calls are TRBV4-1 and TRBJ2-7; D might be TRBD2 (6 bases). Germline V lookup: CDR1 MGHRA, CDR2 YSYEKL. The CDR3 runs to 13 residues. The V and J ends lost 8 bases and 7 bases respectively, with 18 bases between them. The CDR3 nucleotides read TGCGCCAGCCCCCGGGACTCGCTGATTGAGCAGTACTTC. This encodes CASPRDSLIEQYF.

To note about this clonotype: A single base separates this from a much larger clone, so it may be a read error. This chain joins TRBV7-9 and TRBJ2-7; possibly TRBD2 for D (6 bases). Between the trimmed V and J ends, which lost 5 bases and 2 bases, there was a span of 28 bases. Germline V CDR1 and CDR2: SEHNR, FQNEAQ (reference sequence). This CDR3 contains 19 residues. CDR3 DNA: TGTGCCAGCAGCCATCCCGTGGAGGGCAAAACGTTCGACCCCTACGAGCAGTACTTC. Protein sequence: CASSHPVEGKTFDPYEQYF.

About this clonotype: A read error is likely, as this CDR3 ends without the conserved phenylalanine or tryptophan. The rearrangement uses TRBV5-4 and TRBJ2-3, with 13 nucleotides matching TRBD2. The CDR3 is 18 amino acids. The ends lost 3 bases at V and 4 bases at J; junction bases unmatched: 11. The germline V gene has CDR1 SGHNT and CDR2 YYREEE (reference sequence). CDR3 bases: TGTGCCAGCAGCTCACAGGGGGAGGGACTAGCGGGATCAGATACGCAGTATTCT. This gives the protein CASSSQGEGLAGSDTQYS.

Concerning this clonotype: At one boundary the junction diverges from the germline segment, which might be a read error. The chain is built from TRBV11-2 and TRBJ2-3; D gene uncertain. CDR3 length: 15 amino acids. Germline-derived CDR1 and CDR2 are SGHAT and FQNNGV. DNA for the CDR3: TGTGCCAACAGCTCCACGTCGGTGAGCACAGATAAGCGGTATTTT. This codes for CANSSTSVSTDKRYF. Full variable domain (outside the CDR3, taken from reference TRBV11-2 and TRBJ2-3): EAGVAQSPRYKIIEKRQSVAFWCNPISGHATLYWYQQILGQGPKLLIQFQNNGVVDDSQLPKDRFSAERLKGVDSTLKIQPAKLEDSAVYLCANSSTSVSTDKRYFGPGTRLTVL.

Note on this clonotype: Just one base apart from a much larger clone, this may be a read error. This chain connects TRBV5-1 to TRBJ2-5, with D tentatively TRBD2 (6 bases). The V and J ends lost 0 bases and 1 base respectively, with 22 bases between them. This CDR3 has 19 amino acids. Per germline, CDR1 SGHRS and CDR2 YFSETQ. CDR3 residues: CASSLEPNGSPGIQETQYF. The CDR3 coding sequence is TGCGCCAGCAGCTTGGAACCTAACGGGAGCCCGGGTATCCAAGAGACCCAGTACTTC.

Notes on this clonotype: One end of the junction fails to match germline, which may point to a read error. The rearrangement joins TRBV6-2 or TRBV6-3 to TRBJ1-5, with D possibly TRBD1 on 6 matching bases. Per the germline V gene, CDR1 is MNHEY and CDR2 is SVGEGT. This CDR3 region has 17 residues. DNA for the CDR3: TGTGCTAGCAGTTACTATGGGCAGGGGTTAGAGAATCAGGCCCAGCATTTT. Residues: CASSYYGQGLENQAQHF.

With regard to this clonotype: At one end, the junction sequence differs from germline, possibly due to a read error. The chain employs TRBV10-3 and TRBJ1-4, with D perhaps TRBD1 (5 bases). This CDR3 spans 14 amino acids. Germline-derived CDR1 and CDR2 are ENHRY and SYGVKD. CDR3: CAMSEGRAGEKLFF. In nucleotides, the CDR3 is TGTGCCATGAGTGAGGGACGGGCGGGTGAAAAACTGTTTTTT.

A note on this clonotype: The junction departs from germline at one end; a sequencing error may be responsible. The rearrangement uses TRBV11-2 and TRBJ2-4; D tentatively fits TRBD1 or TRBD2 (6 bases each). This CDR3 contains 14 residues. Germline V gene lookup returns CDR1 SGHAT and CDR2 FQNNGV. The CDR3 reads CASSPQRGWDIKYF. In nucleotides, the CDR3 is TGCGCCAGCAGCCCCCAACGGGGGTGGGACATCAAGTACTTC.

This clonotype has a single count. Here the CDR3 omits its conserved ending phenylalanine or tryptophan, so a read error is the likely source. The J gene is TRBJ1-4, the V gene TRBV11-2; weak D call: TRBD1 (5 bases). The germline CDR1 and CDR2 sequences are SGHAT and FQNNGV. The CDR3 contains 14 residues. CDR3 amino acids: CVSSLEIGDEKLFY. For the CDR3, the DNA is TGTGTCAGCAGCTTAGAGATTGGGGACGAAAAACTGTTTTAT.

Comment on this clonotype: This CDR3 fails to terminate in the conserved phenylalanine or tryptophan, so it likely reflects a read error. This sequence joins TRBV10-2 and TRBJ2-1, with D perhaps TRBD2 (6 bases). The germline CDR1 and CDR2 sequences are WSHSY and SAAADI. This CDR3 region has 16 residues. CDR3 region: CPSSLITGSSYNEQFS. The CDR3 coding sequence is TGCCCCAGCAGTCTCATTACCGGGAGCTCCTACAATGAGCAGTTCTCC.